This paragraph covers one T cell receptor (beta chain) sequence. TCRdb's table, derived via immunoSEQ multiplex PCR, lists solely in-frame clones and lacks some. In the table there are 30,000 to 40,000 clones, 91% of which are singletons. CDR1 and CDR2 (germline): MNHEY, SVGAGI. The CDR3 runs 15 residues. V was pared by 5 bases and J by 2 bases, with 12 bases between. The record originates from a study of T cell changes during pregnancy in multiple sclerosis. This TCR derives from a female donor with multiple sclerosis, enrolled in a pregnancy study. Sequencing used CD8+ T cells from peripheral blood mononuclear cells, obtained in the second trimester of pregnancy. The chain links TRBV6-5 to TRBJ2-2, with D possibly TRBD1 on 6 matching bases. CDR3 amino acids: CASSRAGVNTGELFF. The CDR3 coding sequence is TGTGCCAGCAGTAGAGCAGGGGTCAACACCGGGGAGCTGTTTTTT.